One and the same sample provided the 18 T cell receptor beta chains below, sequenced in a study of blood T cell repertoires in COVID-19 (TCRdb year 2020). The library was generated by the immunoSEQ multiplex PCR assay. Here the immuneACCESS table is served through TCRdb, limited to in-frame sequences with V and J called. Missing clones are a known gap in these copies; in checked studies unresolved V genes cover under half, and the rest lacks a known reason. Counted in this sample were roughly 76,000 clones; about four fifths of them appeared once. The biggest ten clones account for around a sixth of the sample. Sequencing was carried out using peripheral blood. The receptor source for this set is a human donor in a cohort sampled during active COVID-19.

The chain has TRBV18 and TRBJ1-1; the D gene is possibly TRBD1 (5 bases). Germline CDR1 and CDR2: KGHSH and LQKENI. This CDR3 comprises 14 residues. The V end lost 4 bases, the J end lost 1 base, and 10 bases lay between the germline ends. The CDR3 reads CASSLQDKNTEAFF. Written as DNA, the CDR3 is TGTGCCAGCTCACTCCAGGACAAGAACACTGAAGCTTTCTTT.

The rearrangement joins TRBV11-2 to TRBJ2-7; 7 positions match TRBD1. Germline trimming cut 1 base from V and 0 bases from J; bases unmatched to any gene: 3. Germline loops: CDR1 SGHAT, CDR2 FQNNGV. The CDR3 consists of 15 residues. For the CDR3, the DNA is TGTGCCAGCAGCTTAGGGGACAGTCGCTCCTACGAGCAGTACTTC. This gives the protein CASSLGDSRSYEQYF.

This chain joins TRBV20-1 and TRBJ1-1; D is uncertain. Germline CDR1 DFQATT, CDR2 SNEGSKA (reference sequence). The length of the CDR3 is 11 residues. Trimming left V 6 bases short and J 1 base short, with 6 bases between. The CDR3 sequence is CSAIGNTEAFF. DNA for the CDR3: TGCAGTGCCATCGGGAACACTGAAGCTTTCTTT.

This rearrangement joins TRBV7-6 to TRBJ1-3; TRBD1 agrees at 12 bases. Trimming took 5 bases from V and 4 from J; bases not matched to a gene: 15. The CDR3 spans 19 residues. Germline CDR1 reads SGHVS; CDR2 reads FNYEAQ. CDR3 sequence: CASSVTPGTGGARGNTIYF. The CDR3 DNA reads TGTGCCAGCAGCGTCACACCCGGGACAGGGGGCGCGAGGGGAAACACCATATATTTT.

The chain is built from TRBV7-9 and TRBJ1-5, with TRBD1 matching over 8 bases. This CDR3 region has 14 residues. J gave up 2 bases and V 7 bases, and 4 bases lay outside the gene matches. Germline CDR1 reads SEHNR; CDR2 reads FQNEAQ (reference sequence). In nucleotides, the CDR3 is TGTGCCAGCACCGCACAGGGGGGCAATCAGCCCCAGCATTTT. It translates to CASTAQGGNQPQHF.

CDR3 bases: TGCGCCAGCAGCTCGAATAGCGGGAGGCCTTACGAGCAGTACTTC. The encoded protein is CASSSNSGRPYEQYF. The chain combines TRBV5-1 with TRBJ2-7; 10 bases align to TRBD2. The V and J ends lost 3 bases and 4 bases, in that order; junction bases with no gene match: 7. This CDR3 has 15 residues. Per germline, CDR1 SGHRS and CDR2 YFSETQ.

This chain connects TRBV5-1 to TRBJ1-2; 9 positions match TRBD1. The V and J ends lost 4 bases and 7 bases, in that order; junction bases with no gene match: 11. The CDR3 has 15 residues. Germline V lookup: CDR1 SGHRS, CDR2 YFSETQ. CDR3 coding DNA: TGCGCCAGCAGCCGACCGACAGGGGGTTTAGTTGGCTACACCTTC. This translates into CASSRPTGGLVGYTF.

V is TRBV18 and J is TRBJ1-5, with 7 bases matching TRBD1. The CDR3 runs 15 residues. Germline CDR1 reads KGHSH; CDR2 reads LQKENI. V shed 3 bases, J shed 3 bases, and the junction held 5 bases outside the gene matches. The CDR3 loop reads CASSPYDRDNQPQHF. The CDR3 nucleotides are TGTGCCAGCTCACCCTACGACAGGGACAATCAGCCCCAGCATTTT. The full variable domain, completed using reference TRBV18 and TRBJ1-5, is NAGVMQNPRHLVRRRGQEARLRCSPMKGHSHVYWYRQLPEEGLKFMVYLQKENIIDESGMPKERFSAEFPKEGPSILRIQQVVRGDSAAYFCASSPYDRDNQPQHFGDGTRLSIL.

The chain employs TRBV5-4 and TRBJ1-4; a possible D gene is TRBD1 (6 bases). The CDR3 is 15 amino acids. Trimming cost V 5 bases and J 0 bases, with 11 bases left between them. Germline V gene lookup returns CDR1 SGHNT and CDR2 YYREEE (reference sequence). The CDR3 region has the DNA TGTGCCAGCAGGCGACAGGAGGCAACTAATGAAAAACTGTTTTTT. Amino acid sequence: CASRRQEATNEKLFF.

V gene TRBV4-3 combines with J gene TRBJ2-5, with 8 bases matching TRBD1. This CDR3 spans 15 amino acids. V was pared by 3 bases and J by 5 bases, with 8 bases of the junction left unmatched. Germline CDR1 reads LGHNA; CDR2 reads YSLEER. Here the CDR3 reads CASSHDRGVGETQYF. The CDR3 bases are TGCGCCAGCAGCCACGACAGGGGAGTGGGGGAGACCCAGTACTTC.

The chain joins TRBV7-8 to TRBJ1-6; 7 bases are shared with TRBD1. Germline CDR1 is SGHVS and CDR2 is FQNEAQ. This CDR3 contains 14 residues. Trimming cost V 5 bases and J 7 bases; bases outside gene matches: 5. The CDR3 DNA is TGTGCCAGCAGCGAGAGACAGGGAAATTCACCCCTCCACTTT. It translates to CASSERQGNSPLHF.

V usage is TRBV28 and J usage is TRBJ1-4; 7 nucleotides agree with TRBD1. Germline V gene data show CDR1 as MDHEN and CDR2 as SYDVKM. Losses at the gene ends were 2 bases for V and 8 bases for J; bases not matched to a gene: 5. The CDR3 extends over 14 amino acids. Here the CDR3 reads CASSLGGQLEKLFF. The CDR3 bases are TGTGCCAGCAGTTTAGGGGGACAGTTAGAAAAACTGTTTTTT.

This chain joins TRBV4-1 and TRBJ2-7; D may be TRBD2 (6 bases). Germline V gene lookup returns CDR1 MGHRA and CDR2 YSYEKL. The length of the CDR3 is 17 residues. V lost 2 bases and J 1 base, leaving 18 bases between the germline ends. CDR3 sequence: CASSQSPLADSSYEQYF. The CDR3 bases are TGCGCCAGCAGCCAATCCCCCTTAGCGGATTCTTCCTACGAGCAGTACTTC.

This clone occurred a few times. The chain joins TRBV1 to TRBJ2-1; the listed D gene, TRBD2, was not tested against the DNA. TRBV1 is a listed pseudogene. The CDR3 is 18 amino acids. CDR3 in amino acids: CTSSHRGLPDLSYNEQFF. CDR3 in DNA: TGCACCAGCAGCCACCGAGGGTTGCCGGACCTCTCCTACAATGAGCAGTTCTTC.

CDR3 bases: TGTGCCAGCAGTTTAAGACAGGGGAATCAGCCCCAGCATTTT. It translates to CASSLRQGNQPQHF. This sequence joins TRBV28 and TRBJ1-5, with 8 positions matching TRBD1. Germline V lookup: CDR1 MDHEN, CDR2 SYDVKM. CDR3 length: 14 residues. Trimming at V came to 2 bases and at J to 4 bases, leaving 1 base not matched to a gene. The full variable domain, rest sourced from reference TRBV28 and TRBJ1-5, is DVKVTQSSRYLVKRTGEKVFLECVQDMDHENMFWYRQDPGLGLRLIYFSYDVKMKEKGDIPEGYSVSREKKERFSLILESASTNQTSMYLCASSLRQGNQPQHFGDGTRLSIL.

V usage is TRBV5-1 and J usage is TRBJ2-7, with D possibly TRBD1 on 6 matching bases. Germline assignment: CDR1 SGHRS and CDR2 YFSETQ. V was cut by 4 bases and J by 6 bases, with 11 bases left in between. CDR3 size: 12 residues. The CDR3 coding sequence is TGCGCCAGCAGCGTAGGACAGTTCGAGCAGTACTTC. It translates to CASSVGQFEQYF.

There are a few counts of this clone. This chain links TRBV25-1 with TRBJ2-1; 8 bases are shared with TRBD1. This CDR3 region has 17 residues. The junction had 10 bases not matched to a gene; V was cut back by 1 base and J by 5 bases. CDR1 is MGHDK and CDR2 is SYGVNS in the germline V gene. The CDR3 nucleotides are TGTGCCAGCAGTGAATTGTCTGGTCAGGGGGCAAACAATGAGCAGTTCTTC. Protein: CASSELSGQGANNEQFF. Combining the CDR3 with reference TRBV25-1 and TRBJ2-1 gives the whole variable domain EADIYQTPRYLVIGTGKKITLECSQTMGHDKMYWYQQDPGMELHLIHYSYGVNSTEKGDLSSESTVSRIRTEHFPLTLESARPSHTSQYLCASSELSGQGANNEQFFGPGTRLTVL.

The chain links TRBV6-1 to TRBJ1-2; 8 bases match TRBD1. CDR1 is MNHNS, CDR2 SASEGT, per germline. With 2 bases clipped from V and 8 bases from J, the junction kept 4 bases outside the gene matches. There are 13 residues in the CDR3. In DNA form, the CDR3 reads TGTGCCAGCAGTGAAAGGACAGGGAGAGGCTACACCTTC. Translating gives CASSERTGRGYTF.